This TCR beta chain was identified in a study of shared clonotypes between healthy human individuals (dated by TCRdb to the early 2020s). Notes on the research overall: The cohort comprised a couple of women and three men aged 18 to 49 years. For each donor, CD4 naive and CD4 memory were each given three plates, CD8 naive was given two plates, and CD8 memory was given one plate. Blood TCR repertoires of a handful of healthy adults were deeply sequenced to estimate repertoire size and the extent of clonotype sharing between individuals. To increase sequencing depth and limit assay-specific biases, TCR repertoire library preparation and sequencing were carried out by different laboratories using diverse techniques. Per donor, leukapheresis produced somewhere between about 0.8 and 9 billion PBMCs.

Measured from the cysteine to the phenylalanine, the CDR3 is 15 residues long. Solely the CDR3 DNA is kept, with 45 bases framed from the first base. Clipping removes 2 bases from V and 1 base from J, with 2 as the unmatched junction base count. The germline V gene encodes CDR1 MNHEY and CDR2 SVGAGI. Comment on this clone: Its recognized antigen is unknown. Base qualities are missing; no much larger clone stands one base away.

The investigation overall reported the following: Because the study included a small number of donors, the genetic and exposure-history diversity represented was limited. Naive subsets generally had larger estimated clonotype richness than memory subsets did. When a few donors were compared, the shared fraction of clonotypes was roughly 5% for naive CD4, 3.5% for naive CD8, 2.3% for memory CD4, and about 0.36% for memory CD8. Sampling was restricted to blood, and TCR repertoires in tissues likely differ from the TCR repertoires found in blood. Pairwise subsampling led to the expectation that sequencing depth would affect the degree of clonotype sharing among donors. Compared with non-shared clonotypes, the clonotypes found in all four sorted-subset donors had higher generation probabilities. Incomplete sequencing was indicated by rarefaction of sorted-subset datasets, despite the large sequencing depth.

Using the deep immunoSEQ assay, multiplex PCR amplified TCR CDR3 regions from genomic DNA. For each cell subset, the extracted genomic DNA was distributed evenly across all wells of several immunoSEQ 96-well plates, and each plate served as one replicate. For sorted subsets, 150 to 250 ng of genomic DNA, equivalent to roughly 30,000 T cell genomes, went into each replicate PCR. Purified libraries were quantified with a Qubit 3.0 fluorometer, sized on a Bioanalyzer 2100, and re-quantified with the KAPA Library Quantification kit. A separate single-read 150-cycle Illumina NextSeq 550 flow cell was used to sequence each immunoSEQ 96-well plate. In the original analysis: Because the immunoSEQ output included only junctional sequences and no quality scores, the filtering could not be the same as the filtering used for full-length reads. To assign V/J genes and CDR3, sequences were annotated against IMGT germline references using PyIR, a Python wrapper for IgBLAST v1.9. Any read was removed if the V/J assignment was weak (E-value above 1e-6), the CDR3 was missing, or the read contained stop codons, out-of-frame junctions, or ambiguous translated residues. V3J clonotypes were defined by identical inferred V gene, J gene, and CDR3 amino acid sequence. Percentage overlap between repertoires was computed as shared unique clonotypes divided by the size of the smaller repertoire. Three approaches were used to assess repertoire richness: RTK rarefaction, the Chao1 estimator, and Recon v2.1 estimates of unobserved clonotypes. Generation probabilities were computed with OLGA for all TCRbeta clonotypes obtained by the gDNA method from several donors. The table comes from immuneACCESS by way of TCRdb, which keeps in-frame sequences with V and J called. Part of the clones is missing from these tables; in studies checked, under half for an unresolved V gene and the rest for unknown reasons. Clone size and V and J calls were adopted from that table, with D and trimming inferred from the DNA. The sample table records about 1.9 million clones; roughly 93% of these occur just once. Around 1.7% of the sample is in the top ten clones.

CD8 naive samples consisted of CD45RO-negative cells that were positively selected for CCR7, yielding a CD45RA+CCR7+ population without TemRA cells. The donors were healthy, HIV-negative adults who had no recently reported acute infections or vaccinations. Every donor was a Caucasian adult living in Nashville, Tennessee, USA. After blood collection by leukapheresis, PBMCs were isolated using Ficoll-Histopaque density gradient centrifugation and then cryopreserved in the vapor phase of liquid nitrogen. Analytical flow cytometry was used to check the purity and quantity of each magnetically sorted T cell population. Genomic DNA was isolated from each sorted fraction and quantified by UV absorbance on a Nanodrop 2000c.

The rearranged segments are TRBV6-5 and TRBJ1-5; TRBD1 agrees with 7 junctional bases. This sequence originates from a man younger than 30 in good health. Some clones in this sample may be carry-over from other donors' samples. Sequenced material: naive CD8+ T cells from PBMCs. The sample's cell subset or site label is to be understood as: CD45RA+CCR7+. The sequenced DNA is TGTGCCAGCAGTTACACACAGGGGAGCAATCAGCCCCAGCATTTT. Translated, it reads CASSYTQGSNQPQHF.